This T cell receptor beta chain was captured in a study of CD8 T cells in Susac syndrome. From germline, CDR1 is SGHTA and CDR2 FQGNSA. With 5 bases clipped from V and 5 bases from J, the junction kept 5 bases outside the gene matches. The CDR3 spans 14 residues. Sequencing of TCR beta was carried out in blood CD8+ and CD4+ T cells. FACS was used to enrich TEMRA cells, whereas the CD8+ and CD4+ T cells were obtained by negative isolation. Random hexamers were used to reverse transcribe the RNA input (about 0.5 to 1 ug). TCR beta CDR3 was amplified by immunoSEQ multiplex PCR. This amplification extended across 54 Vbeta and 13 Jbeta segments. Using its own MiXCR run on the immunoSEQ multiplex PCR reads, TCRdb lists one record per CDR3 protein. Of around 200,000 distinct CDR3 sequences in the sample, approximately 95% were seen once.

Sequencing was done on a sample of CD4+ T cells from PBMCs. The clonotype comes from a human donor in good health. The chain uses TRBV7-2 and TRBJ2-2; 7 nucleotides line up with TRBD2. CDR3 region: CASSRAGPTGELFF. CDR3 coding DNA: TGTGCCAGCAGCCGAGCGGGACCAACCGGGGAGCTGTTTTTT.